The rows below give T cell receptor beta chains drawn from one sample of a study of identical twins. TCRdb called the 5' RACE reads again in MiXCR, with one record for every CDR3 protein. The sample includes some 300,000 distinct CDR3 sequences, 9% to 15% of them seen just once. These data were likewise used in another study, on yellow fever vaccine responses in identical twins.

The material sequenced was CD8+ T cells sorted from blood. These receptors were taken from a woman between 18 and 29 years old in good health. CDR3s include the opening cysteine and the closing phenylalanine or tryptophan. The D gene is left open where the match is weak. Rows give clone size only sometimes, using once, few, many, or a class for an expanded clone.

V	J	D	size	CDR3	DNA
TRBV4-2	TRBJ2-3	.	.	CASSRAAEPTDTQYF	TGTGCCAGCAGCCGGGCTGCGGAGCCGACAGATACGCAGTATTTT
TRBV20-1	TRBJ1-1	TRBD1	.	CSASLRRDRLNTEAFF	TGCAGTGCTAGCCTCCGCCGGGACAGGTTGAACACTGAAGCTTTCTTT
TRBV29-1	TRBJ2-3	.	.	CSADRLADTQYF	TGCAGCGCTGACAGGCTAGCAGATACGCAGTATTTT
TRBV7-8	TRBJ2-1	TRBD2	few	CASSHRGLAERYNEQFF	TGTGCCAGCAGCCATAGGGGACTAGCGGAACGCTACAATGAGCAGTTCTTC
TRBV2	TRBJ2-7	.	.	CASSTNREPYEQYF	TGTGCCAGCAGCACAAACAGGGAACCCTACGAGCAGTACTTC
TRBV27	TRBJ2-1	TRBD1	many	CASSPRRQGGSYNEQFF	TGTGCCAGCAGTCCCCGTCGACAGGGTGGCTCCTACAATGAGCAGTTCTTC
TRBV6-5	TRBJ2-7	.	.	CASSYGAGEYEQYF	TGTGCCAGCAGTTACGGGGCAGGGGAATACGAGCAGTACTTC
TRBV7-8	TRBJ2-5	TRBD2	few	CASSPLPGTSGSRVETQYF	TGTGCCAGCAGCCCACTCCCGGGGACTAGCGGGAGTAGGGTAGAGACCCAGTACTTC
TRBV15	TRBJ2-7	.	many	CATSRRPGSSYEQYF	TGTGCCACCAGCAGAAGGCCAGGGAGCTCCTACGAGCAGTACTTC
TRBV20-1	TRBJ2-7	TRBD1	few	CSASPGTDSYEQYF	TGCAGTGCTAGTCCCGGGACAGACTCCTACGAGCAGTACTTC
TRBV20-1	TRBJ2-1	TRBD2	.	CSARSLAGVDEQFF	TGCAGTGCTAGAAGCCTAGCGGGAGTGGATGAGCAGTTCTTC
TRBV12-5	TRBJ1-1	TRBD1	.	CASGQVGTGHTEAFF	TGTGCTAGTGGTCAGGTGGGGACAGGGCACACTGAAGCTTTCTTT
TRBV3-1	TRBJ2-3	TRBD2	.	CASSRLLAGGITDTQYF	TGTGCCAGCAGCCGCCTTCTAGCGGGGGGTATCACAGATACGCAGTATTTT
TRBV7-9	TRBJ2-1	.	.	CASSLVWVPDDEQFF	TGTGCCAGCAGCTTAGTCTGGGTTCCGGACGATGAGCAGTTCTTC
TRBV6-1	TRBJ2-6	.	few	CASSTRPGYVSGANVLTF	TGTGCCAGCAGTACAAGACCGGGATACGTCTCTGGGGCCAACGTCCTGACTTTC
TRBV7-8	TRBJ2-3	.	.	CASSSPVRGPRFTDTQYF	TGTGCCAGCAGTTCCCCAGTAAGGGGCCCAAGGTTCACAGATACGCAGTATTTT
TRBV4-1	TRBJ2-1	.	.	CASSFWGTQYNEQFF	TGCGCCAGCAGTTTTTGGGGGACACAGTACAATGAGCAGTTCTTC
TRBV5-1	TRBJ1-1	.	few	CASSLDSLYTEAFF	TGCGCCAGCAGCTTGGACAGCCTTTATACTGAAGCTTTCTTT
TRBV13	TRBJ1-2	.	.	CASSLGHGRPGHGYTF	TGTGCCAGCAGCTTAGGCCATGGTCGGCCGGGACATGGCTACACCTTC
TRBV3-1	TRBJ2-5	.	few	CASSQPWGLQETQYF	TGTGCCAGCAGCCAACCCTGGGGACTCCAAGAGACCCAGTACTTC
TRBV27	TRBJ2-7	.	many	CASSLSPLYEQYF	TGTGCCAGCAGTTTGTCCCCCCTCTACGAGCAGTACTTC
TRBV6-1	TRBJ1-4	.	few	CASGDLRAADEKLFF	TGTGCCAGCGGTGACCTTCGGGCAGCAGATGAAAAACTGTTTTTT
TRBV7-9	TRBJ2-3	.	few	CASSLRLPDTDTQYF	TGTGCCAGCAGCTTACGACTACCAGACACAGATACGCAGTATTTT
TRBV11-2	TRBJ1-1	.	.	CASSLGGSRLAEAFF	TGTGCCAGCAGCCTAGGGGGGTCTCGGTTGGCTGAAGCTTTCTTT
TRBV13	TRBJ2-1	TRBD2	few	CASSLVASGQDLQFF	TGTGCCAGCAGCTTAGTGGCTAGCGGGCAGGACCTGCAGTTCTTC
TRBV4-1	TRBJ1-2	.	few	CASSQVRDTYGYTF	TGCGCCAGCAGCCAAGTCCGGGACACCTATGGCTACACCTTC
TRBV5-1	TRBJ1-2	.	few	CASTGGNYGYTF	TGCGCCAGCACTGGGGGTAACTATGGCTACACCTTC
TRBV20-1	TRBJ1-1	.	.	CSGGYLAEAFF	TGCAGTGGAGGGTATTTGGCTGAAGCTTTCTTT
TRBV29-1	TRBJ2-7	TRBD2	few	CSVRTGLGYEQYF	TGCAGCGTCCGGACGGGACTAGGCTACGAGCAGTACTTC
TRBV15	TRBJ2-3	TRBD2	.	CATSTLRAGADDTQYF	TGTGCCACCAGCACCCTAAGAGCGGGGGCCGACGATACGCAGTATTTT
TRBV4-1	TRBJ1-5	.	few	CASSQEPGAGNQPQHF	TGCGCCAGCAGCCAAGAACCCGGGGCGGGAAATCAGCCCCAGCATTTT
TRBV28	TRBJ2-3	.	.	CASSSSRGGHIRTDTQYF	TGTGCCAGCAGTTCCTCGCGCGGGGGACATATACGCACAGATACGCAGTATTTT
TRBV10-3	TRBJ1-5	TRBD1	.	CATWDREHSNQPQHF	TGTGCCACCTGGGACAGGGAACATAGCAATCAGCCCCAGCATTTT
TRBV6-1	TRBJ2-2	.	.	CASSDLGQKNTGELFF	TGTGCCAGCAGTGATCTAGGACAGAAGAACACCGGGGAGCTGTTTTTT
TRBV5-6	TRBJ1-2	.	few	CASTRDEYYGYTF	TGTGCCAGCACACGGGACGAATACTATGGCTACACCTTC
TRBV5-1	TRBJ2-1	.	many	CASSFGPGEQFF	TGCGCCAGCAGCTTTGGACCAGGAGAGCAGTTCTTC
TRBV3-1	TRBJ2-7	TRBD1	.	CASSPYGTGRIDEQYF	TGTGCCAGCAGCCCGTATGGGACAGGAAGGATCGACGAGCAGTACTTC
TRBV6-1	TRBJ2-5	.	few	CASREGFREETQYF	TGTGCCAGCAGAGAGGGGTTCAGAGAAGAGACCCAGTACTTC
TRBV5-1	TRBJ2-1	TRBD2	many	CASSPGFYSGSNNEQFF	TGCGCCAGCAGCCCTGGTTTCTATAGCGGGAGCAACAATGAGCAGTTCTTC
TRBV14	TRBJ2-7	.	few	CASSRPDYDYEQYF	TGTGCCAGCAGCCGACCGGACTACGACTACGAGCAGTACTTC
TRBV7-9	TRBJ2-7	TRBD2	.	CASSSGTSGTPSYEQYF	TGTGCCAGCAGCTCTGGGACTAGCGGGACCCCATCCTACGAGCAGTACTTC
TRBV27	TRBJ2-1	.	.	CASSGGGYINEQFF	TGTGCCAGCAGTGGTGGGGGGTACATCAATGAGCAGTTCTTC
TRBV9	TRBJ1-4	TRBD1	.	CASSDGGQGHEKLFF	TGTGCCAGCAGCGACGGCGGACAGGGACATGAAAAACTGTTTTTT
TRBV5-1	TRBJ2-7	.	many	CASSLDLRDPDHYEQYF	TGCGCCAGCAGCTTGGACCTCCGGGACCCCGACCACTACGAGCAGTACTTC
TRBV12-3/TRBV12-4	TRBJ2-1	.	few	CASTLGDNEQFF	TGTGCCAGCACCCTGGGGGACAATGAGCAGTTCTTC
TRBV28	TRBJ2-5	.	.	CASSFQGRETQYF	TGTGCCAGCAGTTTTCAGGGTCGAGAGACCCAGTACTTC
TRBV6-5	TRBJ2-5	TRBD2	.	CAASGMGRKTQYF	TGTGCCGCCAGCGGGATGGGGCGAAAGACCCAGTACTTC
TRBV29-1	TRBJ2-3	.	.	CSVAKARTSTDTQYF	TGCAGCGTAGCGAAGGCAAGGACTAGCACAGATACGCAGTATTTT
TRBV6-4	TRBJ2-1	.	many	CASSDKGGSGNEQFF	TGTGCCAGCAGTGACAAGGGGGGCTCGGGCAATGAGCAGTTCTTC
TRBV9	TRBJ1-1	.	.	CASSVEEGRMNTEAFF	TGTGCCAGCAGCGTAGAAGAAGGACGGATGAACACTGAAGCTTTCTTT
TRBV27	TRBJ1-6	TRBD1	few	CASSTRTGVPLHF	TGTGCCAGCAGTACCCGGACAGGGGTGCCCCTCCACTTT
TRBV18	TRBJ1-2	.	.	CASRERRAGYTF	TGTGCCAGCCGGGAGAGACGAGCCGGCTACACCTTC
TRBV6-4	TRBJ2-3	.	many	CASSDSLATDTQYF	TGTGCCAGCAGTGACTCCCTCGCCACAGATACGCAGTATTTT
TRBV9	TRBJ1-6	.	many	CASSGEEAGSTSPLHF	TGTGCCAGCAGCGGGGAAGAGGCAGGGAGTACTTCACCCCTCCACTTT
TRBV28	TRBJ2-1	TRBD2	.	CAGLREGSSYNEQFF	TGTGCCGGTCTCCGGGAGGGAAGTTCCTACAATGAGCAGTTCTTC
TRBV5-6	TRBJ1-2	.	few	CASSSMTEEFGYTF	TGTGCCAGCAGCTCAATGACGGAGGAGTTCGGCTACACCTTC
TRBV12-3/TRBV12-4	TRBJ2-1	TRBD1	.	CASSFTGQGWGEQFF	TGTGCCAGCAGTTTTACCGGACAGGGTTGGGGGGAGCAGTTCTTC
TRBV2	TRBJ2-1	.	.	CASSDYSNEQFF	TGTGCCAGCAGTGATTACAGTAATGAGCAGTTCTTC
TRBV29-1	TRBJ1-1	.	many	CSVEGLNTEAFF	TGCAGCGTTGAGGGACTCAACACTGAAGCTTTCTTT
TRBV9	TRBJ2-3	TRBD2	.	CASSVRGLVTDTQYF	TGTGCCAGCAGCGTACGAGGACTAGTGACAGATACGCAGTATTTT